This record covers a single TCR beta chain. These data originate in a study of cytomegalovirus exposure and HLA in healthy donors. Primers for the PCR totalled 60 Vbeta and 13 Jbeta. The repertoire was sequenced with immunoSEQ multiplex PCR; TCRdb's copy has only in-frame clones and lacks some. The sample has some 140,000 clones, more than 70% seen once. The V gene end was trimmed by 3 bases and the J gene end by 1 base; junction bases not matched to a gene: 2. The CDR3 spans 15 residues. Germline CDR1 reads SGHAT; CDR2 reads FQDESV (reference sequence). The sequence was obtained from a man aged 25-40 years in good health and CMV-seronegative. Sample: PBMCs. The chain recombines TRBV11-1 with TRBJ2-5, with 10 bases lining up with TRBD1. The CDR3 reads CASSLGQGPQETQYF. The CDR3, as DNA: TGTGCCAGCAGCTTGGGACAGGGGCCCCAAGAGACCCAGTACTTC. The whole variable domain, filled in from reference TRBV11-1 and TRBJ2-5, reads EAEVAQSPRYKITEKSQAVAFWCDPISGHATLYWYRQILGQGPELLVQFQDESVVDDSQLPKDRFSAERLKGVDSTLKIQPAELGDSAMYLCASSLGQGPQETQYFGPGTRLLVL.